A single sample is the source of the 2 T cell receptor beta chains below, sequenced in a study of blood T cell repertoires in COVID-19. The protocol was immunoSEQ multiplex PCR, while the TCRdb copy is restricted to in-frame clones and leaves out a portion. The sample shows fewer than 200,000 clones, approximately 87% of them seen only once. The sequenced sample consisted of peripheral blood. The source is a woman in her seventies with COVID-19, enrolled during active disease.

This CDR3 reads CAWNVKGQGRTEAFF. The CDR3 DNA follows: TGTGCCTGGAACGTAAAGGGACAGGGGAGAACTGAAGCTTTCTTT. The rearrangement joins TRBV30 to TRBJ1-1; 10 bases agree with TRBD1. The CDR3 spans 15 residues. CDR1 GTSNPN and CDR2 SVGIG come from the germline V gene (reference sequence). V dropped 4 bases and J dropped 5; count of bases not matched to a gene: 10.

The rearrangement joins TRBV24-1 to TRBJ1-5, with a tentative D call TRBD1 (5 bases). From germline, CDR1 is KGHDR and CDR2 SFDVKD. This CDR3 spans 13 amino acids. V was cut by 6 bases and J by 4 bases, with 9 bases left in between. CDR3 sequence (DNA): TGTGCCACCAGTAGGGGCGGTAATCAGCCCCAGCATTTT. Protein sequence: CATSRGGNQPQHF.